This T cell receptor beta chain emerged from a study of T cell responses to AZD1222 COVID-19 vaccine. Study-level results: Nearly half of spike-specific TCRs reportedly target unmutated variant regions.

This clone was seen once. What it recognizes is unknown. V lost 4 bases to trimming and J lost 3 bases; unmatched junction nucleotides: 3. The CDR3 runs 14 residues. CDR1 and CDR2 from the germline V gene are LGHNA and YNFKEQ. Only in-frame clones appear in the TCRdb table, and some are missing; sequencing was by immunoSEQ multiplex PCR. The data contain roughly 100,000 clones, around 86% of them singletons. The source material was peripheral blood, sampled 28 days after the second dose of the MenACWY control vaccine. J is TRBJ1-3 and V is TRBV4-2, with TRBD1 matching over 7 bases. This receptor was taken from an adult who received the MenACWY meningococcal vaccine as a control. The CDR3 nucleotides read TGTGCCAGCAGCCCTAGGACAGGTGGAAACACCATATATTTT. Protein: CASSPRTGGNTIYF.